The 22 T cell receptor beta chains below all came from one sample that was sequenced in a study of blood T cell repertoires in COVID-19 (dated by TCRdb to the early 2020s). The library was obtained by the immunoSEQ multiplex PCR assay. Held by TCRdb, this immuneACCESS table contains in-frame sequences only and omits some clones. Under half of the omission traces to an unresolved V gene where checked; the cause of the rest is unknown. The sample yields about 380,000 clones; about 87% were counted once. 1.3% of the sample rests with the top ten. Sequenced material: PBMCs or T cells enriched from blood (not recorded which). These receptors were taken from a young man who had recovered from COVID-19.

The V and J genes are TRBV23-1 and TRBJ1-5; D ambiguous. TRBV23-1 is an open reading frame whose function is uncertain. V dropped 0 bases and J dropped 6 bases, with 15 bases sitting between them. This CDR3 spans 16 amino acids. CDR3 sequence (DNA): TGCGCCAGCAGTCAATCCGGTCCGCTCCCGGGTCAGCCCCAGCATTTT. Translated: CASSQSGPLPGQPQHF.

The chain combines TRBV7-5 with TRBJ1-2; the table gives TRBD1 as D, unverified against the DNA. TRBV7-5 constitutes a pseudogene. CDR3 length: 14 residues. CDR3 region: CARSSLQGPRGNTF. The CDR3 coding sequence is TGTGCCAGAAGTTCCCTGCAGGGGCCTAGGGGAAATACCTTC.

The rearrangement links TRBV7-9 to TRBJ1-2; tentative D call: TRBD1 (6 bases). V gave up 5 bases and J gave up 4 bases, with 17 bases separating them. CDR3 length: 15 amino acids. CDR1 and CDR2 from the germline V gene are SEHNR and FQNEAQ (reference sequence). CDR3 in amino acids: CASSPQVGASYGYTF. The CDR3 DNA sequence: TGTGCCAGCAGCCCGCAGGTGGGGGCAAGCTATGGCTACACCTTC.

The chain is built from TRBV2 and TRBJ1-5; weak D call: TRBD1 (5 bases). The CDR3 spans 16 residues. The V gene lost 0 bases and the J gene lost 4 bases, with 13 bases spanning the gap. The V gene's germline CDR1 is SNHLY and CDR2 FYNNEI. The CDR3 region has the DNA TGTGCCAGCAGTGAAGCATGGTTGGGGCGGAATCAGCCCCAGCATTTT. Translated: CASSEAWLGRNQPQHF.

The rearrangement joins TRBV18 to TRBJ2-1, with a weak D call TRBD2 (6 bases). This CDR3 is 17 amino acids long. Germline lookup yields CDR1 KGHSH and CDR2 LQKENI. Deletions cut 5 bases from V and 4 bases from J, with 21 bases between. In DNA, the CDR3 is TGTGCCAGCTCAAGGGTTTTATTCGGCGGGGAGTACAATGAGCAGTTCTTC. Its translation: CASSRVLFGGEYNEQFF.

This sequence joins TRBV5-4 and TRBJ1-4; 7 bases align to TRBD1. Germline trimming cut 4 bases from V and 5 bases from J; bases unmatched to any gene: 2. Germline V CDR1 and CDR2: SGHNT, YYREEE (reference sequence). The CDR3 spans 13 residues. The CDR3 reads CASSQGQNEKLFF. The CDR3 DNA reads TGTGCCAGCAGCCAGGGACAGAATGAAAAACTGTTTTTT.

The gene calls are TRBV6-1 and TRBJ1-1, with 10 bases lining up with TRBD1. This CDR3 contains 17 residues. CDR1 is MNHNS, CDR2 SASEGT, per germline. V lost 2 bases, J lost 8 bases, and 14 bases stayed unmatched. The CDR3 is CASSERFGTGDRPEAFF. In nucleotides, the CDR3 is TGTGCCAGCAGTGAAAGGTTCGGGACAGGGGACCGACCCGAAGCTTTCTTT.

This clone was seen a handful of times. The V call is TRBV7-2, the J call TRBJ1-5; TRBD1 agrees at 7 bases. Germline CDR1 reads SGHTA; CDR2 reads FQGNSA. There are 15 residues in the CDR3. The V segment lost 1 base and the J segment 7 bases; nucleotides outside the gene matches: 7. CDR3 nucleotides: TGTGCCAGCAGCTTAGGGAGCAGGGGGGCCCAGCCCCAGCATTTT. This sequence encodes CASSLGSRGAQPQHF. Full variable domain (rest looked up from reference TRBV7-2 and TRBJ1-5): GAGVSQSPSNKVTEKGKDVELRCDPISGHTALYWYRQSLGQGLEFLIYFQGNSAPDKSGLPSDRFSAERTGGSVSTLTIQRTQQEDSAVYLCASSLGSRGAQPQHFGDGTRLSIL.

The chain recombines TRBV7-2 with TRBJ2-7, with D possibly being TRBD2 (6 bases). The CDR3 has 14 residues. Trimming took 5 bases from V and 0 from J, leaving 11 bases between them. Germline assignment: CDR1 SGHTA and CDR2 FQGNSA. CDR3 DNA: TGTGCCAGCAGCCCTGGACTACGCTCCTACGAGCAGTACTTC. Protein product: CASSPGLRSYEQYF.

The CDR3, as DNA: TGTGCCAGTAGTCCCGGGACAGAAGCCACCGGGGAGCTGTTTTTT. Its translation: CASSPGTEATGELFF. The chain recombines TRBV19 with TRBJ2-2; 7 bases align to TRBD1. Looked up from germline, CDR1 is LNHDA and CDR2 is SQIVND (reference sequence). This CDR3 comprises 15 residues. Trimming took 5 bases from V and 4 from J; bases not matched to a gene: 7.

The chain combines TRBV2 with TRBJ1-5, with D perhaps TRBD1 (5 bases). Trimming removed 8 bases from V and 7 bases from J, with 12 bases in between. Germline V gene data show CDR1 as SNHLY and CDR2 as FYNNEI. The CDR3 is 12 amino acids. As DNA, the CDR3 is TGTGCCAGCGGAGGGACTGGGCAGCCCCAGCATTTT. Protein product: CASGGTGQPQHF. The whole variable domain, remainder taken from reference TRBV2 and TRBJ1-5, is EPEVTQTPSHQVTQMGQEVILRCVPISNHLYFYWYRQILGQKVEFLVSFYNNEISEKSEIFDDQFSVERPDGSNFTLKIRSTKLEDSAMYFCASGGTGQPQHFGDGTRLSIL.

The DNA for the CDR3 is TGTGCCAGCATCCCAGGGATAGAGACCCAGTACTTC. This encodes CASIPGIETQYF. The rearrangement joins TRBV5-8 to TRBJ2-5; D is possibly TRBD1 (5 bases). Trimming cost V 6 bases and J 4 bases, with 10 bases left between them. This CDR3 has 12 residues. Germline CDR1 SGHTS, CDR2 YDEGEE.

In the case of this clone: Other DNA sequences in this specimen translate into the identical CDR3. The rearrangement uses TRBV7-8 and TRBJ1-2; a possible D gene is TRBD1 (6 bases). The germline CDR1 and CDR2 sequences are SGHVS and FQNEAQ. Trimming stripped 2 bases from V and 2 bases from J, with 6 bases between. This CDR3 has 13 amino acids. CDR3 amino acids: CASSLQGNYGYTF. The CDR3 nucleotides are TGTGCCAGCAGCTTACAGGGGAACTATGGCTACACCTTC.

The rearrangement links TRBV7-9 to TRBJ2-1; 9 nucleotides match TRBD2. The junction had 1 base not matched to a gene; V was cut back by 1 base and J by 3 bases. Germline CDR1 and CDR2: SEHNR and FQNEAQ (reference sequence). This CDR3 comprises 15 residues. The CDR3 bases are TGTGCCAGCAGCTTAGATAGCGGGGGCTACAATGAGCAGTTCTTC. Translation: CASSLDSGGYNEQFF.

The DNA for the CDR3 is TGTGCCAGCAGCTCAGGGGGGCTAAGCTCCTACAATGAGCAGTTCTTC. Encoded protein: CASSSGGLSSYNEQFF. The rearrangement joins TRBV7-2 to TRBJ2-1; TRBD1 might be the D (7 bases). V was trimmed by 4 bases and J by 0 bases, leaving 13 bases between them. The CDR3 contains 16 residues. Germline CDR1 reads SGHTA; CDR2 reads FQGNSA.

The V and J genes are TRBV5-1 and TRBJ1-1, with a tentative D call TRBD1 (5 bases). This CDR3 is built from 14 residues. Germline loops: CDR1 SGHRS, CDR2 YFSETQ. V lost 1 base, J lost 7 bases, and 14 bases lay in between. CDR3 coding DNA: TGCGCCAGCAGCTTGACAGGACCGATAAATGAAGCTTTCTTT. Residues: CASSLTGPINEAFF.

About this clone itself: Additional DNA sequences in this sample encode the identical CDR3. This chain joins TRBV27 and TRBJ2-7, with TRBD1 identical over 9 bases. This CDR3 is 15 amino acids long. Trimming cost V 0 bases and J 4 bases; bases outside gene matches: 4. Germline CDR1 is MNHEY and CDR2 is SMNVEV (reference sequence). The CDR3 sequence: CASSLSGTGRYEQYF. CDR3 coding DNA: TGTGCCAGCAGTTTATCGGGGACAGGGAGGTACGAGCAGTACTTC.

On this clone itself: This sample includes further DNA sequences coding for the same CDR3. The rearrangement links TRBV12-3 or TRBV12-4 to TRBJ1-2, with TRBD1 matching 8 bases. Trimming took 3 bases from V and 8 from J; bases not matched to a gene: 5. This CDR3 comprises 13 residues. CDR3 in DNA: TGTGCCAGCAGTTTCGACAGGGGATACGGCTACACCTTC. Amino acids: CASSFDRGYGYTF.

The CDR3 is CASSVTGGDYNEQFF. The CDR3 coding sequence is TGTGCCAGCAGCGTGACCGGGGGAGACTACAATGAGCAGTTCTTC. This rearrangement joins TRBV5-5 to TRBJ2-1; tentative D call: TRBD2 (6 bases). Germline CDR1 and CDR2: SGHKS and YYEKEE (reference sequence). The length of the CDR3 is 15 residues. Trimming stripped 4 bases from V and 3 bases from J, with 14 bases between. The complete variable domain, with remaining parts taken from reference TRBV5-5 and TRBJ2-1, reads DAGVTQSPTHLIKTRGQQVTLRCSPISGHKSVSWYQQVLGQGPQFIFQYYEKEERGRGNFPDRFSARQFPNYSSELNVNALLLGDSALYLCASSVTGGDYNEQFFGPGTRLTVL.

The chain carries TRBV27 and TRBJ2-1, with TRBD2 identical over 9 bases. V shed 0 bases, J shed 8 bases, and the junction held 8 bases outside the gene matches. Looked up from germline, CDR1 is MNHEY and CDR2 is SMNVEV (reference sequence). The length of the CDR3 is 16 residues. The CDR3 nucleotides are TGTGCCAGCAGTTTATCGTCAGCGGGGGGTGTGGATGAGCAGTTCTTC. Translating gives CASSLSSAGGVDEQFF.

V and J are TRBV5-4 and TRBJ2-2; 9 bases align to TRBD2. This CDR3 spans 14 amino acids. V was clipped by 4 bases and J by 6 bases; unmatched bases: 4. Germline lookup yields CDR1 SGHNT and CDR2 YYREEE (reference sequence). The CDR3 protein is CASSLGTSSGELFF. As DNA, the CDR3 is TGTGCCAGCAGCCTAGGGACTAGCTCCGGGGAGCTGTTTTTT.

V and J are TRBV18 and TRBJ1-2; TRBD1 is a possible D gene (6 bases). Trimming took 8 bases from V and 8 from J, leaving 21 bases between them. Germline lookup yields CDR1 KGHSH and CDR2 LQKENI. This CDR3 is built from 14 residues. CDR3 sequence reads: CASQPYRDLEGYTF. The DNA of the CDR3 is TGTGCCAGCCAACCTTACAGGGACCTAGAGGGCTACACCTTC. Combining the CDR3 with reference TRBV18 and TRBJ1-2 gives the whole variable domain NAGVMQNPRHLVRRRGQEARLRCSPMKGHSHVYWYRQLPEEGLKFMVYLQKENIIDESGMPKERFSAEFPKEGPSILRIQQVVRGDSAAYFCASQPYRDLEGYTFGSGTRLTVV.